The 19 T cell receptor beta chains given below trace back to one sample, sequenced in a study of blood T cell repertoires in COVID-19. Method: immunoSEQ multiplex PCR; TCRdb's copy keeps in-frame clones and lacks some. The sample carries about 87,000 clones, roughly 84% recorded once. Sequenced sample: peripheral blood. These receptors were obtained from a woman of 80 years or more with acute or convalescent COVID-19.

The V and J genes are TRBV5-1 and TRBJ2-7; TRBD1 might be the D (5 bases). CDR3 length: 13 residues. V was pared by 4 bases and J by 7 bases, with 15 bases between. Germline V gives CDR1 SGHRS, CDR2 YFSETQ. The CDR3 here is CASSVTVTGEQYF. The CDR3 bases are TGCGCCAGCAGCGTGACAGTGACTGGAGAGCAGTACTTC.

This CDR3 reads CASSLGGLAADTQYF. The DNA for the CDR3 is TGTGCCAGCAGCTTAGGGGGACTAGCCGCAGATACGCAGTATTTT. The chain combines TRBV7-2 with TRBJ2-3; TRBD2 matches at 9 bases. Trimming at V came to 1 base and at J to 4 bases, leaving 3 bases not matched to a gene. CDR3 size: 15 residues. Germline assignment: CDR1 SGHTA and CDR2 FQGNSA.

This sequence joins TRBV4-3 and TRBJ1-1; 9 bases fit TRBD1. Germline lookup yields CDR1 LGHNA and CDR2 YSLEER. The length of the CDR3 is 16 residues. V was pared by 4 bases and J by 5 bases, with 11 bases of the junction left unmatched. The CDR3 nucleotides read TGCGCCAGCAGCCTCAGCACAGGGGGCGCGGGGACTGAAGCTTTCTTT. This encodes CASSLSTGGAGTEAFF.

The sample holds one count of this clone. This chain connects TRBV5-8 to TRBJ1-2; D not resolved. Germline V gives CDR1 SGHTS, CDR2 YDEGEE. This CDR3 is built from 14 residues. V was trimmed by 0 bases and J by 4 bases, leaving 10 bases between them. As DNA, the CDR3 is TGTGCCAGCAGCTTGGGATCCTACTTCTATGGCTACACCTTC. It codes for CASSLGSYFYGYTF.

The rearrangement uses TRBV24-1 and TRBJ2-2; TRBD1 agrees at 9 bases. This CDR3 region has 16 residues. V shed 4 bases and J 4 bases; nucleotides not matched to a gene: 6. Germline V CDR1 and CDR2: KGHDR, SFDVKD. The CDR3 bases are TGTGCCACCAGTGACTCGGGACAGGGCGTCACCGGGGAGCTGTTTTTT. Protein product: CATSDSGQGVTGELFF.

The rearrangement joins TRBV12-5 to TRBJ2-3; D uncertain. Trimming cost V 1 base and J 6 bases, with 8 bases left between them. Germline-derived CDR1 and CDR2 are LGHNT and FRNRAP. The CDR3 has 13 residues. The CDR3 sequence is CASGLGPSDTQYF. CDR3 coding DNA: TGTGCTAGTGGTTTGGGGCCGTCTGATACGCAGTATTTT.

The chain couples TRBV7-9 to TRBJ2-1, with 8 positions matching TRBD1. Per germline, CDR1 SEHNR and CDR2 FQNEAQ (reference sequence). CDR3 length: 15 amino acids. V lost 7 bases, J lost 4 bases, and 9 bases stayed unmatched. This CDR3 is CASNPGDRSYNEQFF. For the CDR3, the DNA is TGTGCCAGCAACCCGGGGGACAGGAGTTACAATGAGCAGTTCTTC.

This chain connects TRBV2 to TRBJ2-5; D perhaps matches TRBD2 (6 bases). Germline-derived CDR1 and CDR2 are SNHLY and FYNNEI. The length of the CDR3 is 16 residues. The V end lost 3 bases, the J end lost 8 bases, and 22 bases lay between the germline ends. The CDR3 DNA follows: TGTGCCAGCAGTGACTCCAAAGGGGCGGGGCCCGTTACCCAGTACTTC. As protein: CASSDSKGAGPVTQYF. Together with reference TRBV2 and TRBJ2-5, the CDR3 gives the full variable domain: EPEVTQTPSHQVTQMGQEVILRCVPISNHLYFYWYRQILGQKVEFLVSFYNNEISEKSEIFDDQFSVERPDGSNFTLKIRSTKLEDSAMYFCASSDSKGAGPVTQYFGPGTRLLVL.

The chain couples TRBV14 to TRBJ2-3; D call uncertain. The CDR3 runs to 14 residues. CDR1 is SGHDN and CDR2 is FVKESK in the germline V gene. Trimming took 1 base from V and 2 from J, leaving 7 bases between them. CDR3 nucleotides: TGTGCCAGCAGCCAAGCTCTTTTCACAGATACGCAGTATTTT. Translation gives CASSQALFTDTQYF.

The chain has TRBV19 and TRBJ2-3, with 9 nucleotides matching TRBD2. The CDR3 runs 16 residues. In germline, CDR1 is LNHDA, CDR2 SQIVND (reference sequence). V gave up 5 bases and J gave up 1 base; unmatched junction bases: 7. This CDR3 is CASSANIAGGTDTQYF. The CDR3 DNA reads as TGTGCCAGTAGTGCCAATATAGCGGGGGGCACAGATACGCAGTATTTT.

The rearrangement uses TRBV12-3 or TRBV12-4 and TRBJ1-5, with a weak D call TRBD1 (5 bases). V was trimmed by 3 bases and J by 11 bases, leaving 14 bases between them. The CDR3 runs to 13 residues. The CDR3 DNA reads as TGTGCCAGCAGTTTGGCGGTGGGGCTTACCCAGCATTTT. Protein sequence: CASSLAVGLTQHF.

The chain uses TRBV19 and TRBJ1-1; D is uncertain. Germline-derived CDR1 and CDR2 are LNHDA and SQIVND (reference sequence). Between the trimmed V and J ends, which lost 4 bases and 9 bases, there was a span of 21 bases. This CDR3 has 15 amino acids. CDR3 sequence reads: CASSSKASGKSQAFF. The CDR3 DNA reads TGTGCCAGTAGTAGTAAGGCATCGGGGAAATCTCAAGCTTTCTTT.

This chain uses TRBV5-4 with TRBJ1-2; perhaps TRBD1 as D (6 bases). V was shortened by 1 base and J by 5 bases, with 9 bases between the two germline ends. From germline, CDR1 is SGHNT and CDR2 YYREEE (reference sequence). The CDR3 sequence is 13 residues long. The DNA for the CDR3 is TGTGCCAGCAGCTTGTCCAGGGGTTATGGCTACACCTTC. It codes for CASSLSRGYGYTF.

This clone was counted a single time. The chain recombines TRBV3-1 (or the pseudogene TRBV3-2) with TRBJ1-5; TRBD1 might be the D (5 bases). The germline CDR1 and CDR2 sequences are LGHDT and YNNKEL (reference sequence). V gave up 3 bases and J gave up 4 bases, with 13 bases separating them. The CDR3 loop spans 15 amino acids. The CDR3 spells CASSQSDSPNQPQHF. CDR3 nucleotide sequence: TGTGCCAGCAGCCAGAGCGACAGCCCGAATCAGCCCCAGCATTTT.

V gene TRBV7-8 combines with J gene TRBJ1-1, with D unresolved. Germline-derived CDR1 and CDR2 are SGHVS and FQNEAQ. Trimming removed 1 base at V and 1 base at J, with 4 bases between. The CDR3 runs 13 residues. This CDR3 is CASSLGQNTEAFF. As DNA, the CDR3 is TGTGCCAGCAGCTTAGGGCAGAACACTGAAGCTTTCTTT.

The chain joins TRBV14 to TRBJ2-4; D gene unclear. This CDR3 spans 15 amino acids. In germline, CDR1 is SGHDN, CDR2 FVKESK. Between the trimmed V and J ends, which lost 4 bases and 1 base, there was a span of 11 bases. The CDR3 nucleotides read TGTGCCAGCAGCCCCTTGGCGGTTGCCAAAAACATTCAGTACTTC. It encodes CASSPLAVAKNIQYF.

CDR3 in DNA: TGTGCCAGCAGAAAGGGACTAGCCGTAAATTGGAATGAGCAGTTCTTC. Translation: CASRKGLAVNWNEQFF. The genes are TRBV4-2 and TRBJ2-1, with 9 bases that match TRBD2. The V and J ends lost 6 bases and 7 bases, in that order; junction bases with no gene match: 13. Germline assignment: CDR1 LGHNA and CDR2 YNFKEQ. The CDR3 extends over 16 amino acids.

J is TRBJ2-2 and V is TRBV7-9; no clear D. V shed 6 bases and J shed 6 bases, with 17 bases lying between them. Germline V gene sequence: CDR1 SEHNR, CDR2 FQNEAQ (reference sequence). The CDR3 has 15 residues. The CDR3 DNA follows: TGTGCCAGCAGACCATCCTCAGGCTCCGCCGGGGAGCTGTTTTTT. Translation gives CASRPSSGSAGELFF.

J is TRBJ2-2 and V is TRBV5-6, with unresolved D. The CDR3 sequence is 17 residues long. Trimming cost V 0 bases and J 0 bases, with 12 bases left between them. CDR1 is SGHDT, CDR2 YYEEEE, per germline. The CDR3 loop is CASSLGATQANTGELFF. The DNA of the CDR3 is TGTGCCAGCAGCTTGGGGGCGACCCAGGCGAACACCGGGGAGCTGTTTTTT.